Listed below are T cell receptor beta chains from one sample, sequenced in a study of T cell responses to AZD1222 COVID-19 vaccine. Using immunoSEQ multiplex PCR, the repertoire was profiled, and TCRdb retains in-frame clones only, with some absent. This table holds about 180,000 clones, about 93% found once. The sample in question was peripheral blood, obtained 28 days after the second dose of the MenACWY control vaccine. The receptor source for this set is an adult who received the MenACWY meningococcal vaccine as a control. Both conserved end residues are part of each CDR3. The order of the fields is J gene, V gene, CDR3 length, CDR3 protein.

j_call: TRBJ1-4; v_call: TRBV28; cdr3_length: 16; cdr3_aa: CASSLVGVLTNEKLFF
j_call: TRBJ2-5; v_call: TRBV7-2; cdr3_length: 14; cdr3_aa: CASSRGSLQETQYF
j_call: TRBJ2-3; v_call: TRBV7-9; cdr3_length: 13; cdr3_aa: CASSFGSTDTQYF
j_call: TRBJ1-2; v_call: TRBV24-1; cdr3_length: 13; cdr3_aa: CATSDRTGAGYTF
j_call: TRBJ2-7; v_call: TRBV5-8; cdr3_length: 16; cdr3_aa: CASSLDRRGRSYEQYF
j_call: TRBJ2-7; v_call: TRBV3-1/TRBV3-2; cdr3_length: 14; cdr3_aa: CASSPRTGTHEQYF
j_call: TRBJ2-1; v_call: TRBV10-3; cdr3_length: 13; cdr3_aa: CAIRASGEDEQFF
j_call: TRBJ1-3; v_call: TRBV2; cdr3_length: 14; cdr3_aa: CASSERDTGNTIYF
j_call: TRBJ1-1; v_call: TRBV5-8; cdr3_length: 12; cdr3_aa: CASSFQGLRAFF
j_call: TRBJ2-6; v_call: TRBV19; cdr3_length: 14; cdr3_aa: CASRTQLGANVLTF
j_call: TRBJ1-2; v_call: TRBV4-3; cdr3_length: 15; cdr3_aa: CASSQDLQGVYGYTF
j_call: TRBJ2-1; v_call: TRBV5-1; cdr3_length: 14; cdr3_aa: CASSFGTLYNEQFF
j_call: TRBJ2-7; v_call: TRBV5-4; cdr3_length: 14; cdr3_aa: CASSQRGSSYEQYF
j_call: TRBJ1-4; v_call: TRBV27; cdr3_length: 13; cdr3_aa: CASSLIVGEKLFF
j_call: TRBJ1-5; v_call: TRBV4-2; cdr3_length: 13; cdr3_aa: CASSQGYGQPQHF
j_call: TRBJ2-3; v_call: TRBV6-1; cdr3_length: 15; cdr3_aa: CASSREYLGTDTQYF
j_call: TRBJ2-3; v_call: TRBV7-9; cdr3_length: 11; cdr3_aa: CASRSTDTQYF
j_call: TRBJ2-5; v_call: TRBV13; cdr3_length: 18; cdr3_aa: CASSSRRLAGANQETQYF
j_call: TRBJ1-4; v_call: TRBV6-5; cdr3_length: 15; cdr3_aa: CASTLQGAQKGKLFF
j_call: TRBJ2-1; v_call: TRBV11-3; cdr3_length: 16; cdr3_aa: CASSLAGTGPYNEQFF
j_call: TRBJ1-1; v_call: TRBV6-2/TRBV6-3; cdr3_length: 13; cdr3_aa: CASSYGRNTEAFF
j_call: TRBJ1-2; v_call: TRBV5-8; cdr3_length: 14; cdr3_aa: CASSVRAGGGGYTF
j_call: TRBJ2-1; v_call: TRBV5-4; cdr3_length: 11; cdr3_aa: CASSLGYEQFF
j_call: TRBJ1-6; v_call: TRBV19; cdr3_length: 15; cdr3_aa: CASSMGQIYNSPLHF
j_call: TRBJ2-5; v_call: TRBV5-1; cdr3_length: 16; cdr3_aa: CASSFQRGAYQETQYF
j_call: TRBJ1-3; v_call: TRBV7-2; cdr3_length: 15; cdr3_aa: CASSLVTASGNTIYF
j_call: TRBJ2-7; v_call: TRBV19; cdr3_length: 16; cdr3_aa: CASSIHMTAIAYEQYF
j_call: TRBJ2-1; v_call: TRBV7-9; cdr3_length: 15; cdr3_aa: CASSLVAGVSDEQFF
j_call: TRBJ1-1; v_call: TRBV7-2; cdr3_length: 14; cdr3_aa: CASSLWSGDTEAFF
j_call: TRBJ1-2; v_call: TRBV2; cdr3_length: 12; cdr3_aa: CASRWTGDGYTF
j_call: TRBJ1-1; v_call: TRBV6-6; cdr3_length: 13; cdr3_aa: CASSGDRDTEAFF
j_call: TRBJ2-7; v_call: TRBV5-4; cdr3_length: 15; cdr3_aa: CASSLAVAGIYEQYF
j_call: TRBJ1-2; v_call: TRBV3-1/TRBV3-2; cdr3_length: 16; cdr3_aa: CASSQAQDRVGYGYTF
j_call: TRBJ2-2; v_call: TRBV5-6; cdr3_length: 15; cdr3_aa: CASSLSGGGTGELFF
j_call: TRBJ1-1; v_call: TRBV6-4; cdr3_length: 15; cdr3_aa: CASSPSGTGYTEAFF
j_call: TRBJ1-4; v_call: TRBV27; cdr3_length: 15; cdr3_aa: CASSSTGRTNEKLFF
j_call: TRBJ2-1; v_call: TRBV7-9; cdr3_length: 12; cdr3_aa: CASKGRGNEQFF
j_call: TRBJ1-2; v_call: TRBV6-5; cdr3_length: 14; cdr3_aa: CASRPDSDHYGYTF
j_call: TRBJ1-5; v_call: TRBV30; cdr3_length: 12; cdr3_aa: CAWSAQSKPQHF
j_call: TRBJ1-1; v_call: TRBV24-1; cdr3_length: 16; cdr3_aa: CATSPTGKGGNTEAFF
j_call: TRBJ1-4; v_call: TRBV24-1; cdr3_length: 16; cdr3_aa: CATCGDRTNLGEKLFF
j_call: TRBJ1-4; v_call: TRBV2; cdr3_length: 13; cdr3_aa: CASRRGANEKLFF
j_call: TRBJ1-6; v_call: TRBV2; cdr3_length: 14; cdr3_aa: CASTSGTLSSPLHF
j_call: TRBJ1-5; v_call: TRBV19; cdr3_length: 13; cdr3_aa: CASSVEWNQPQHF
j_call: TRBJ2-3; v_call: TRBV7-2; cdr3_length: 14; cdr3_aa: CASSSRRETDTQYF
j_call: TRBJ1-4; v_call: TRBV7-6; cdr3_length: 15; cdr3_aa: CASTRGQAPNEKLFF
j_call: TRBJ1-4; v_call: TRBV6-4; cdr3_length: 13; cdr3_aa: CASSVPRSDKLFF
j_call: TRBJ2-5; v_call: TRBV19; cdr3_length: 12; cdr3_aa: CASSMTSETQYF
j_call: TRBJ1-1; v_call: TRBV6-5; cdr3_length: 14; cdr3_aa: CASSRATLNTEAFF
j_call: TRBJ2-3; v_call: TRBV2; cdr3_length: 11; cdr3_aa: CASKGTDTQYF
j_call: TRBJ2-7; v_call: TRBV4-2; cdr3_length: 14; cdr3_aa: CASSPTGGSYEQYF
j_call: TRBJ2-3; v_call: TRBV14; cdr3_length: 17; cdr3_aa: CASSPWPGGGSTDTQYF
j_call: TRBJ1-2; v_call: TRBV19; cdr3_length: 18; cdr3_aa: CASRDPGTGGSALYGYTF
j_call: TRBJ2-2; v_call: TRBV11-2; cdr3_length: 14; cdr3_aa: CASSSRPRGGELFF
j_call: TRBJ1-6; v_call: TRBV19; cdr3_length: 16; cdr3_aa: CASSTRPRQQGSPLHF